A selection of T cell receptor beta chains follows, all from one sample in a study of regulatory T cells in long-lasting Graves disease. TCRdb analysed the multiplex PCR reads with MiXCR anew, one entry per CDR3 protein. The sample records approximately 300,000 distinct CDR3 sequences, 18% being singletons. The sequencing here drew on peripheral blood mononuclear cells (PBMCs), taken at new diagnosis, from a patient treated with antithyroid drugs. All receptors come from a female donor with Graves disease. Both conserved end residues are part of each CDR3. Each record gives: V gene, J gene, clone size, D gene, CDR3 protein, CDR3 DNA. A D gene is named only where the DNA matches it firmly. Clone size is not always given. Where it is, it says once, few, many or a class for expanded clones.

V gene: TRBV20-1
J gene: TRBJ2-7
clone size: -
D gene: TRBD2
CDR3 protein: CSANEGLAGGGEQYF
CDR3 DNA: TGCAGTGCTAACGAGGGACTAGCGGGAGGGGGCGAGCAGTACTTC

V gene: TRBV12-3/TRBV12-4
J gene: TRBJ2-6
clone size: many
D gene: -
CDR3 protein: CASSQDLGETGANVLTF
CDR3 DNA: TGTGCCAGCAGCCAAGACCTAGGGGAAACTGGGGCCAACGTCCTGACTTTC

V gene: TRBV3-1
J gene: TRBJ1-5
clone size: -
D gene: TRBD1
CDR3 protein: CASSPRDREGQPQHF
CDR3 DNA: TGTGCCAGCAGCCCGAGGGACAGGGAGGGTCAGCCCCAGCATTTT

V gene: TRBV11-2
J gene: TRBJ2-1
clone size: many
D gene: TRBD1
CDR3 protein: CASSGTGHSNEQFF
CDR3 DNA: TGTGCCAGCAGTGGGACAGGGCACAGCAATGAGCAGTTCTTC

V gene: TRBV6-5
J gene: TRBJ2-2
clone size: many
D gene: -
CDR3 protein: CASSYGPNLGVFF
CDR3 DNA: TGTGCCAGCAGTTACGGGCCGAACCTGGGGGTGTTTTTT

V gene: TRBV28
J gene: TRBJ1-2
clone size: many
D gene: TRBD1
CDR3 protein: CASSLTRTGGYTF
CDR3 DNA: TGTGCCAGCAGTTTAACCAGGACAGGGGGCTACACCTTC

V gene: TRBV4-1
J gene: TRBJ2-7
clone size: few
D gene: TRBD2
CDR3 protein: CASSYVSGTSYEQYF
CDR3 DNA: TGCGCCAGCAGTTATGTTAGCGGGACCTCCTACGAGCAGTACTTC

V gene: TRBV2
J gene: TRBJ2-5
clone size: few
D gene: TRBD2
CDR3 protein: CASQPSGSGETQYF
CDR3 DNA: TGTGCCAGTCAACCTAGCGGGAGCGGGGAGACCCAGTACTTC

V gene: TRBV7-9
J gene: TRBJ1-5
clone size: many
D gene: TRBD1
CDR3 protein: CASSFSTGTGGNQPQHF
CDR3 DNA: TGTGCCAGCAGCTTTTCCACCGGGACAGGAGGCAATCAGCCCCAGCATTTT

V gene: TRBV5-1
J gene: TRBJ2-2
clone size: many
D gene: -
CDR3 protein: CASSLDGMISGELFF
CDR3 DNA: TGCGCCAGCAGCTTGGACGGTATGATCTCCGGGGAGCTGTTTTTT

V gene: TRBV6-1
J gene: TRBJ2-7
clone size: many
D gene: TRBD1
CDR3 protein: CASSEASGQAAYEQYF
CDR3 DNA: TGTGCCAGCAGTGAAGCCTCGGGACAGGCCGCCTACGAGCAGTACTTC

V gene: TRBV12-3/TRBV12-4
J gene: TRBJ2-1
clone size: many
D gene: TRBD2
CDR3 protein: CASSLAWEGRYEQFF
CDR3 DNA: TGTGCCAGCAGTTTAGCGTGGGAGGGACGGTATGAGCAGTTCTTC

V gene: TRBV6-1
J gene: TRBJ1-1
clone size: many
D gene: TRBD1
CDR3 protein: CASNGQDLNTEAFF
CDR3 DNA: TGTGCCAGCAATGGACAGGACTTGAACACTGAAGCTTTCTTT